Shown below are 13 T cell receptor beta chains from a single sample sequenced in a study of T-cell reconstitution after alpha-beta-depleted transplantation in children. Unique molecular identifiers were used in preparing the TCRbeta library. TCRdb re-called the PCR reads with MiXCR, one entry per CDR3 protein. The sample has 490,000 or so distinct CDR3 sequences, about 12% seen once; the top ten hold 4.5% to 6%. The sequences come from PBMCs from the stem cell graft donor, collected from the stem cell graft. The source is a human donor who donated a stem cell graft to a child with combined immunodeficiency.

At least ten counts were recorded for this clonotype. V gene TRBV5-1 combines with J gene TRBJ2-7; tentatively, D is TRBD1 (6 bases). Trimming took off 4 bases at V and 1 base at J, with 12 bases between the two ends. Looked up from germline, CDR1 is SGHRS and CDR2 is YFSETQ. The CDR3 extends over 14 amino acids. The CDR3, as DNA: TGCGCCAGCAGCCCGGAACAGGGATCCTACGAGCAGTACTTC. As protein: CASSPEQGSYEQYF. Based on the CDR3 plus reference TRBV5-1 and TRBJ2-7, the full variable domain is KAGVTQTPRYLIKTRGQQVTLSCSPISGHRSVSWYQQTPGQGLQFLFEYFSETQRNKGNFPGRFSGRQFSNSRSEMNVSTLELGDSALYLCASSPEQGSYEQYFGPGTRLTVT.

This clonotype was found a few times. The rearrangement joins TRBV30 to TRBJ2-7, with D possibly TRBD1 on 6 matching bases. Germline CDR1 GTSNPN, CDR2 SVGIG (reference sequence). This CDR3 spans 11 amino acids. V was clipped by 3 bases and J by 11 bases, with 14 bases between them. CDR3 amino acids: CAWSDTTGEYF. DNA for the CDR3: TGTGCCTGGAGCGATACGACAGGAGAGTACTTC. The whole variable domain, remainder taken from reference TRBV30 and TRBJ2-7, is SQTIHQWPATLVQPVGSPLSLECTVEGTSNPNLYWYRQAAGRGLQLLFYSVGIGQISSEVPQNLSASRPQDRQFILSSKKLLLSDSGFYLCAWSDTTGEYFGPGTRLTVT.

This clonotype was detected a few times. For the CDR3, the DNA is TGTGCCAGCAGTCCCGGACTAGCCCATGGTGAGCAGTTCTTC. Translated: CASSPGLAHGEQFF. This chain joins TRBV6-4 and TRBJ2-1, with 8 bases lining up with TRBD2. From germline, CDR1 is MRHNA and CDR2 SNTAGT. The J segment lost 9 bases and the V segment lost 5 bases, leaving 9 bases of the junction unmatched. The CDR3 has 14 amino acids.

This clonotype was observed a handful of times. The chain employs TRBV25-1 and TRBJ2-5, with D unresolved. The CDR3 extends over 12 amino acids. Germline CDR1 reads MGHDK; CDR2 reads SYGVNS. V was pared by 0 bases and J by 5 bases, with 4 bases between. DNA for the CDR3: TGTGCCAGCAGTGAATACGGGGAGACCCAGTACTTC. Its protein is CASSEYGETQYF.

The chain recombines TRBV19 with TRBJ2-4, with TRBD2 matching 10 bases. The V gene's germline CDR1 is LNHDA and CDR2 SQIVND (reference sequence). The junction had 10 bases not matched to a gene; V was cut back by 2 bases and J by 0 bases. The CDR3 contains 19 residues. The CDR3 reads CASSIRGSGRQGAKNIQYF. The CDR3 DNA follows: TGTGCCAGTAGTATACGGGGTAGCGGGAGGCAAGGAGCCAAAAACATTCAGTACTTC.

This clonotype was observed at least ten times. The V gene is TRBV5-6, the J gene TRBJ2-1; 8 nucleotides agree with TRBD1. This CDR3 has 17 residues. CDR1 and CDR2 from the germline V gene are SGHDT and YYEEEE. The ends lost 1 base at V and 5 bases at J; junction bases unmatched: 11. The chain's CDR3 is CASSLPGQVVRNNEQFF. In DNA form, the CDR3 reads TGTGCCAGCAGCTTGCCGGGACAGGTGGTTCGTAACAATGAGCAGTTCTTC. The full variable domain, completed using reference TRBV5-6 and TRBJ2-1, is DAGVTQSPTHLIKTRGQQVTLRCSPKSGHDTVSWYQQALGQGPQFIFQYYEEEERQRGNFPDRFSGHQFPNYSSELNVNALLLGDSALYLCASSLPGQVVRNNEQFFGPGTRLTVL.

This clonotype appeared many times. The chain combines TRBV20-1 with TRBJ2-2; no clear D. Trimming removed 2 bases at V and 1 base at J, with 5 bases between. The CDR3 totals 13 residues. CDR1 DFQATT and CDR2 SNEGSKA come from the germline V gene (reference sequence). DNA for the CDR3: TGCAGTGCTAGAAGGAGGAACACCGGGGAGCTGTTTTTT. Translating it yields CSARRRNTGELFF.

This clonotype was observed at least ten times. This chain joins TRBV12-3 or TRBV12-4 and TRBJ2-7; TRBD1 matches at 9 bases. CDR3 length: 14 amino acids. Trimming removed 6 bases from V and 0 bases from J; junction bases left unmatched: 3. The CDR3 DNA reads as TGTGCCAGCAGCACAGGGGGCTTCTCCTACGAGCAGTACTTC. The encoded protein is CASSTGGFSYEQYF.

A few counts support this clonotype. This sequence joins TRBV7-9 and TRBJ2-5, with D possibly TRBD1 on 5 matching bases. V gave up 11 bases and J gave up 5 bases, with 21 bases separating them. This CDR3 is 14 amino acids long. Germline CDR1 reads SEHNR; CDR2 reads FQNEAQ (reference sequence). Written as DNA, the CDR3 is TGTGCCGGATCGGACACTAAGAAGGAGGAGACCCAGTACTTC. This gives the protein CAGSDTKKEETQYF.

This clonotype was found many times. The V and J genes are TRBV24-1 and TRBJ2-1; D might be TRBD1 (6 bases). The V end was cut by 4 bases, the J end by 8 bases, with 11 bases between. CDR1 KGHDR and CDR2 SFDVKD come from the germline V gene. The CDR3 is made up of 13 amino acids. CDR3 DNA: TGTGCCACCAGTGAAACAGGGCAGCATGAGCAGTTCTTC. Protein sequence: CATSETGQHEQFF.

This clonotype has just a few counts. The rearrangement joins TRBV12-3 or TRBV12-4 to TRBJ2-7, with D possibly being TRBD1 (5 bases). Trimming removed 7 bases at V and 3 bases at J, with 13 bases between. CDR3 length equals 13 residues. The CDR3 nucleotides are TGTGCCAGCACCCCCGGACAAATCTACGAGCAGTACTTC. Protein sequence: CASTPGQIYEQYF.

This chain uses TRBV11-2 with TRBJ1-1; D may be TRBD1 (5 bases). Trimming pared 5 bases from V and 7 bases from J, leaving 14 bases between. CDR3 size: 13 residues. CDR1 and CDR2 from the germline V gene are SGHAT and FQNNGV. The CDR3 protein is CASSPGTDSEAFF. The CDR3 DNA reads TGTGCCAGCAGCCCCGGGACTGATAGTGAAGCTTTCTTT.

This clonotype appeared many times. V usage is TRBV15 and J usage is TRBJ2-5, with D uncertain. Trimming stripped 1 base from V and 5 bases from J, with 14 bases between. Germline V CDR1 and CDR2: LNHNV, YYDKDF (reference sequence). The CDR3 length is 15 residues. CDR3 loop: CATSRGSRVRETQYF. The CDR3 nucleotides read TGTGCCACCAGCAGAGGGTCAAGGGTTCGGGAGACCCAGTACTTC.